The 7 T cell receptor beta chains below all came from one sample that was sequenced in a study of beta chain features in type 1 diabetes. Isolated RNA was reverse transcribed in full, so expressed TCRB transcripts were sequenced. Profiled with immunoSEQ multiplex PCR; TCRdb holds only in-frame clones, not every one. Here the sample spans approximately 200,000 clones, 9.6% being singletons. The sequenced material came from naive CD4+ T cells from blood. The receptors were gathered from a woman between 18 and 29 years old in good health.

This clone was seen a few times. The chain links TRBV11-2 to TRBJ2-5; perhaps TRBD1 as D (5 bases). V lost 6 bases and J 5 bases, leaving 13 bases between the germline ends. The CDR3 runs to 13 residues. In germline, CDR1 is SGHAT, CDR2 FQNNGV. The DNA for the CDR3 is TGTGCCAGCAGAGGGGTGGGGATGGAGACCCAGTACTTC. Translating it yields CASRGVGMETQYF.

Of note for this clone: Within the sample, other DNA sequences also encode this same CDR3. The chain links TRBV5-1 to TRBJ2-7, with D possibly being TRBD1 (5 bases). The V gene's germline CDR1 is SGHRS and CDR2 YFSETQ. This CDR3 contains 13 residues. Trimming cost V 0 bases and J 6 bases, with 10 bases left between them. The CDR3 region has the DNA TGCGCCAGCAGCTTGGGGCAGGGCGGCGAGCAGTACTTC. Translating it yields CASSLGQGGEQYF.

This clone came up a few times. The CDR3 region has the DNA TGTGCCAGCAGCCGAGACTATCTACAAGAGACCCAGTACTTC. Translation gives CASSRDYLQETQYF. This sequence joins TRBV7-2 and TRBJ2-5; maybe TRBD2 (5 bases). CDR3 size: 14 residues. V was clipped by 5 bases and J by 2 bases, with 12 bases between them. Germline CDR1 and CDR2: SGHTA and FQGNSA.

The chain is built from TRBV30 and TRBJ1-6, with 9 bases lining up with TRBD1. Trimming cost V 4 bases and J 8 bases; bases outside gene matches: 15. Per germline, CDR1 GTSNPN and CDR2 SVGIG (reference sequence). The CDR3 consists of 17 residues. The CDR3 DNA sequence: TGTGCCTGGACCTCCCGCACAGGGGGCAAGCACGATTCACCCCTCCACTTT. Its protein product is CAWTSRTGGKHDSPLHF.

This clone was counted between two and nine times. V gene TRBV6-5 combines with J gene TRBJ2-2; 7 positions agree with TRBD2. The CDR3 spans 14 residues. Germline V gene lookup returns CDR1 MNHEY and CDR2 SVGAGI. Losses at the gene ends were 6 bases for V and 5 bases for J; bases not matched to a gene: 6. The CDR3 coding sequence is TGTGCCAGCAGCTGGACTAGATGGACCGGGGAGCTGTTTTTT. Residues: CASSWTRWTGELFF.

This CDR3 reads CASSYRAGSEAFF. The CDR3 DNA follows: TGTGCCAGCAGCTACAGGGCAGGAAGTGAAGCTTTCTTT. This chain joins TRBV2 and TRBJ1-1; D possibly corresponds to TRBD1 (6 bases). The CDR3 spans 13 residues. The germline CDR1 and CDR2 sequences are SNHLY and FYNNEI. Deletions cut 6 bases from V and 7 bases from J, with 15 bases between.

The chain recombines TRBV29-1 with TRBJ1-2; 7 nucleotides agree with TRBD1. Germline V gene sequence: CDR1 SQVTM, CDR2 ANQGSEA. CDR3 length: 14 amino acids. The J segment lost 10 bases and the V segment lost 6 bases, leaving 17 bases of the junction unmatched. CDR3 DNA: TGCAGCGTCCAACTCAATTTGGGACAGACCACCTACACCTTC. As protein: CSVQLNLGQTTYTF.